This TCR beta chain was identified in a study of STAT3 mutations in large granular lymphocyte leukemia (dated 2019 in TCRdb). Regarding the study in general: About half of the T-LGLL patients who underwent longitudinal sequencing carried canonical activating STAT3 mutations. One or more immunosuppressive therapy regimens were given to more than half of T-LGLL patients, and hematologic response was seen in about 42% of the treated patients. To reconstruct clonal hierarchy and dynamics, serial deep sequencing of TCRbeta CDR3 and STAT3 was performed in patients with T-cell large granular lymphocyte leukemia. From an initial cohort of a few hundred LGL patients, roughly 20 representative T-LGLL cases were selected for longitudinal TCRbeta and STAT3 sequencing. As controls within the study, two patients with natural killer LGL leukemia were also sequenced longitudinally. For each patient, sequencing was performed at an average of about 4 time points, with a range of 2 to 8 samplings.

General study outcomes and caveats: TCR clonotype switching after therapy was seen in about 30% of the 18 patients, with all newly emerging clones being STAT3 wild type. Because no samples were available when a clone first appeared, clonal expansion had to be inferred from samplings taken at other points. All T-LGLL patients had at least one immunodominant TCRbeta clonotype, and roughly half had multiple immunodominant subclonotypes. The burden of the dominant TCR clone was higher than the STAT3 mutant burden in several patients, which suggests that the STAT3 mutation arose secondarily inside a clone that had already expanded. Persisting codominant clonotypes in some patients meant a small but highly pathogenic clone may have been missed. The linking of therapy response to changes in TCR clonal burden was complicated by variable intervals between samplings and differing treatment regimens.

To note about this clone: Its specific antigen is unknown. Qualities for individual bases were not recorded, and no much larger clone is one base off.

An Illumina MiSeq was used to sequence the TCRbeta libraries, yielding an average of about 40,000 productive templates per sample. The immunoSEQ assay, which uses multiplex PCR amplification, was used to generate TCRbeta CDR3 libraries. In the authors' own workflow: Repertoire diversity was calculated as previously defined, and values close to 0 indicated extremely monoclonal samples. Entries here come from immuneACCESS through TCRdb and include only in-frame sequences with V and J called. Some clones fail to appear in such tables; in the studies checked, an unresolved V gene covers under half of the shortfall, and the cause of the remainder is unknown. That table gives V, J and clone size, and the DNA gave D and trimming. This sample holds around 2,100 clones; about 68% were observed only once. The top ten clones comprise roughly 80% of the sample. CDR1 is given as SGHRS and CDR2 as YFSETQ, both from the germline V gene. The CDR3 runs 14 residues from the cysteine to the phenylalanine. The kept DNA is CDR3 alone, 42 bases in frame from the first base. V sheds 0 bases and J sheds 0 bases, leaving 5 bases between their ends.

The same DNA, extracted from blood mononuclear cells, served for both the TCR sequencing and the STAT3 sequencing. The sample was peripheral blood mononuclear cells. The clonotype comes from a man between 60 and 70 years old with T-cell large granular lymphocyte leukemia. Some clones in this sample may be carry-over from other donors' samples. The age is the age at diagnosis. The chain employs TRBV5-1 and TRBJ2-3, with no D gene named confidently. The DNA is as follows: TGCGCCAGCAGCTTGGGGGGAAGCACAGATACGCAGTATTTT. This yields the protein CASSLGGSTDTQYF.